These 2 T cell receptor beta chains share one sample of origin, sequenced in a study of T-cell memory formation after mild COVID-19. TCRdb processed the 5' RACE reads anew with MiXCR; each CDR3 protein has one entry. In the table there are roughly 260,000 distinct CDR3 sequences, about 16% of which are singletons. The sequenced material came from PBMCs or a T cell subset sorted from them (not recorded which). The receptors shown here come from a man aged 18 to 29 who had mild COVID-19 (a few samples of this study predate the infection). Cell type and time point are not known.

The chain couples TRBV13 to TRBJ1-1; no firm D call. Germline values: CDR1 PRHDT, CDR2 FYEKMQ (reference sequence). CDR3 length: 14 residues. Trimming pared 4 bases from V and 8 bases from J, leaving 17 bases between. This chain's CDR3 is CASSSLFKGFEAFF. CDR3 DNA sequence: TGTGCCAGCAGCTCCCTATTCAAAGGGTTCGAAGCTTTCTTT.

This clonotype was counted a few times. The rearrangement links TRBV7-2 to TRBJ1-2; D uncertain. Trimming stripped 5 bases from V and 8 bases from J, with 15 bases between. Germline CDR1 SGHTA, CDR2 FQGNSA. The CDR3 extends over 13 amino acids. The CDR3 nucleotides are TGTGCCAGCAGCGGTAACTGGGAGGGAGGCTACACCTTC. This gives the protein CASSGNWEGGYTF.